This TCR beta chain came from a study of blood T cell repertoires in COVID-19. As for the study in general: Samples taken during acute and convalescent COVID-19 were collected in the United States, Italy and Spain. T cells, B-cell-depleted T cells, or PBMCs provided the cDNA or gDNA that served as material.

The CDR3 length is 12 residues. From germline, CDR1 is GTSNPN and CDR2 SVGIG (reference sequence). V lost 2 bases and J 10 bases, leaving 11 bases between the germline ends. Original handling: Counts of nucleated cells, estimated from reference gene primer amplification, were obtained. Repertoires were generated with immunoSEQ multiplex PCR, while TCRdb's copy carries only in-frame clones and drops some. V and J calls and clone size are copied from that table; D and trimming were computed from the DNA. Among 35,000 or so clones, roughly 86% were seen once, and the ten largest hold about 64%. This clone was counted only a few times.

Sequenced input: peripheral blood. The chain carries TRBV30 and TRBJ1-4, with D possibly being TRBD1 (5 bases). The TCR sequence derives from a man in his sixties or seventies with acute or convalescent COVID-19. The CDR3 loop is CAWSPREGKLFF. CDR3 in DNA: TGTGCCTGGAGTCCCAGGGAGGGAAAACTGTTTTTT.